Following are 20 T cell receptor beta chains from one sample sequenced in a study of T cell repertoires in ileal Crohn's disease. The sample's time point: neoterminal ileum biopsy at postoperative endoscopy, about 6 months after surgery. Measured with immunoSEQ multiplex PCR; TCRdb has only the in-frame clones, and not every one. Among 10,000 to 15,000 clones listed, approximately 80% were seen once. The sample taken for sequencing was ileal tissue. The origin of the receptors is an adult with Crohn's disease.

The chain recombines TRBV5-1 with TRBJ2-3, with 8 nucleotides matching TRBD1. CDR1 is SGHRS and CDR2 is YFSETQ in the germline V gene. Trimming cost V 4 bases and J 0 bases; bases outside gene matches: 4. This CDR3 region has 15 residues. The CDR3 reads CASSPTGASTDTQYF. Here the CDR3 DNA reads TGCGCCAGCAGCCCGACAGGGGCGAGCACAGATACGCAGTATTTT.

Regarding this clone: Other DNA sequences of this sample code for an identical CDR3. This chain connects TRBV2 to TRBJ2-3; no firm D call. This CDR3 has 12 residues. Per the germline V gene, CDR1 is SNHLY and CDR2 is FYNNEI. V dropped 5 bases and J dropped 3 bases, with 6 bases sitting between them. The CDR3 DNA reads TGTGCCAGCAGTCTGGAGACAGATACGCAGTATTTT. Amino acid sequence: CASSLETDTQYF.

V gene TRBV19 combines with J gene TRBJ1-5; D perhaps matches TRBD1 (5 bases). Germline V lookup: CDR1 LNHDA, CDR2 SQIVND (reference sequence). CDR3 length: 16 residues. Trimming removed 5 bases from V and 5 bases from J, with 19 bases in between. The CDR3 DNA sequence: TGTGCCAGTAGTCCCCCCGGGGGGATTAGGTATCAGCCCCAGCATTTT. Translating it yields CASSPPGGIRYQPQHF.

The chain joins TRBV18 to TRBJ2-7; D is perhaps TRBD1 (5 bases). CDR1 KGHSH and CDR2 LQKENI come from the germline V gene. V lost 5 bases to trimming and J lost 0 bases, with 14 bases between them. The CDR3 spans 15 residues. The CDR3 DNA is TGTGCCAGCTCAGCCACCGGGCAGGGCTCCTACGAGCAGTACTTC. As protein: CASSATGQGSYEQYF.

This chain connects TRBV28 to TRBJ1-1; D may be TRBD1 (5 bases). V gave up 5 bases and J gave up 4 bases, with 17 bases separating them. The germline gives CDR1 MDHEN, CDR2 SYDVKM. The length of the CDR3 is 15 residues. CDR3 region: CASSLIRGRGTEAFF. CDR3 bases: TGTGCCAGCAGTCTCATTAGGGGAAGGGGCACTGAAGCTTTCTTT.

The chain is built from TRBV7-9 and TRBJ1-1; D is undetermined. Germline CDR1 SEHNR, CDR2 FQNEAQ (reference sequence). Trimming pared 1 base from V and 5 bases from J, leaving 11 bases between. The CDR3 extends over 14 amino acids. Here the CDR3 reads CASSLEGKRTEAFF. CDR3 nucleotides: TGTGCCAGCAGCTTAGAAGGAAAGAGGACTGAAGCTTTCTTT. Looking up the rest from reference TRBV7-9 and TRBJ1-1 gives the full variable domain: DTGVSQNPRHKITKRGQNVTFRCDPISEHNRLYWYRQTLGQGPEFLTYFQNEAQLEKSRLLSDRFSAERPKGSFSTLEIQRTEQGDSAMYLCASSLEGKRTEAFFGQGTRLTVV.

As concerns this clone: In the same sample, other DNA sequences code for this CDR3. The gene calls are TRBV30 and TRBJ2-7; TRBD1 matches at 7 bases. Germline lookup yields CDR1 GTSNPN and CDR2 SVGIG (reference sequence). V trimming: 4 bases; J trimming: 2 bases; junction bases outside the gene matches: 5. The CDR3 contains 13 residues. Here the CDR3 DNA reads TGTGCCTGGACGAGGGACAGTGCCTACGAGCAGTACTTC. Amino acids: CAWTRDSAYEQYF.

The V and J genes are TRBV18 and TRBJ2-7, with a weak D call TRBD1 (5 bases). The germline gives CDR1 KGHSH, CDR2 LQKENI. The CDR3 sequence is 12 residues long. With 1 base removed from V and 4 bases from J, the gap between germline ends came to 5 bases. The CDR3 DNA follows: TGTGCCAGCTCACCACGGACATACGAGCAGTACTTC. Translating gives CASSPRTYEQYF.

The gene calls are TRBV7-2 and TRBJ1-4; no definite D call. Germline assignment: CDR1 SGHTA and CDR2 FQGNSA. V was trimmed by 3 bases and J by 1 base, leaving 9 bases between them. The CDR3 covers 15 residues. The CDR3 DNA is TGTGCCAGCAGCTTTCGACGGGGAACTAATGAAAAACTGTTTTTT. Its translation: CASSFRRGTNEKLFF.

The J gene is TRBJ1-5, the V gene TRBV7-2; D gene ambiguous. Per germline, CDR1 SGHTA and CDR2 FQGNSA. The CDR3 has 14 residues. Trimming removed 2 bases at V and 5 bases at J, with 10 bases between. Here the CDR3 reads CASSLYGGYQPQHF. For the CDR3, the DNA is TGTGCCAGCAGCTTATATGGAGGGTATCAGCCCCAGCATTTT.

This chain uses TRBV4-2 with TRBJ2-1; 8 nucleotides line up with TRBD2. Germline assignment: CDR1 LGHNA and CDR2 YNFKEQ. The V gene end was trimmed by 3 bases and the J gene end by 2 bases; junction bases not matched to a gene: 6. The CDR3 runs 16 residues. This chain's CDR3 is CASSHRGGSPYNEQFF. The CDR3 DNA is TGTGCCAGCAGCCATCGCGGGGGGTCCCCCTACAATGAGCAGTTCTTC.

The table lists this clone with a count of one. The rearrangement uses TRBV5-1 and TRBJ2-1; the match to TRBD1 covers 7 bases. The CDR3 contains 15 residues. V trimming: 0 bases; J trimming: 8 bases; junction bases outside the gene matches: 8. Germline V gives CDR1 SGHRS, CDR2 YFSETQ. CDR3 residues: CASSLGQGPMDEQFF. CDR3 sequence (DNA): TGCGCCAGCAGCTTGGGACAGGGTCCGATGGATGAGCAGTTCTTC.

This chain links TRBV9 with TRBJ2-5; possibly TRBD2 for D (6 bases). There are 16 residues in the CDR3. Germline loops: CDR1 SGDLS, CDR2 YYNGEE. The V and J ends lost 1 base and 4 bases respectively, with 17 bases between them. CDR3 region: CASSVRRGSTSETQYF. DNA of the CDR3: TGTGCCAGCAGCGTACGACGGGGGTCCACCTCAGAGACCCAGTACTTC.

This clone was found a few times. This chain's CDR3 is CASSYTQKNYGYTF. CDR3 coding DNA: TGTGCCAGCAGTTACACACAGAAAAACTATGGCTACACCTTC. The V gene is TRBV6-6, the J gene TRBJ1-2; no clear D gene. CDR3 size: 14 residues. Trimming left V 2 bases short and J 2 bases short, with 9 bases between. Germline lookup yields CDR1 MNHNY and CDR2 SVGAGI (reference sequence).

J is TRBJ1-2 and V is TRBV9; unclear D gene. With 1 base removed from V and 1 base from J, the gap between germline ends came to 20 bases. The length of the CDR3 is 18 residues. Germline V lookup: CDR1 SGDLS, CDR2 YYNGEE. The CDR3 region is CASSVLPGGRAGNYGYTF. DNA of the CDR3: TGTGCCAGCAGCGTACTTCCCGGCGGGAGAGCGGGTAACTATGGCTACACCTTC.

The rearrangement joins TRBV4-2 to TRBJ2-7; possible D gene TRBD2, 6 bases. Trimming left V 5 bases short and J 3 bases short, with 23 bases between. The length of the CDR3 is 17 residues. Germline V gene lookup returns CDR1 LGHNA and CDR2 YNFKEQ. This CDR3 is CASSLEGWGNNDYEQYF. Here the CDR3 DNA reads TGTGCCAGCAGCTTGGAGGGCTGGGGAAATAACGACTACGAGCAGTACTTC.

The chain joins TRBV2 to TRBJ1-5; 9 nucleotides match TRBD1. The CDR3 sequence is 15 residues long. Germline V gene lookup returns CDR1 SNHLY and CDR2 FYNNEI. V gave up 4 bases and J gave up 7 bases; unmatched junction bases: 8. CDR3 sequence (DNA): TGTGCCAGCAGTGGCCCCGGGACAGGGAACCAGCCCCAGCATTTT. Amino acid sequence: CASSGPGTGNQPQHF. Variable domain in full (rest from reference TRBV2 and TRBJ1-5): EPEVTQTPSHQVTQMGQEVILRCVPISNHLYFYWYRQILGQKVEFLVSFYNNEISEKSEIFDDQFSVERPDGSNFTLKIRSTKLEDSAMYFCASSGPGTGNQPQHFGDGTRLSIL.

Only a few counts were recorded for this clone. This chain connects TRBV30 to TRBJ2-2; 9 bases fit TRBD2. Looked up from germline, CDR1 is GTSNPN and CDR2 is SVGIG (reference sequence). The ends lost 0 bases at V and 5 bases at J; junction bases unmatched: 7. The CDR3 has 16 amino acids. In DNA, the CDR3 is TGTGCCTGGAGTGTACTGAGTAGCGGGGGAACCGGGGAGCTGTTTTTT. Residues: CAWSVLSSGGTGELFF.

This clone came up a few times. The chain combines TRBV6-5 with TRBJ1-6, with TRBD1 identical over 8 bases. CDR3 length: 14 amino acids. Germline V lookup: CDR1 MNHEY, CDR2 SVGAGI. The J segment lost 8 bases and the V segment lost 5 bases, leaving 5 bases of the junction unmatched. CDR3 protein: CASSPGQGHSPLHF. CDR3 sequence (DNA): TGTGCCAGCAGTCCCGGACAGGGCCATTCACCCCTCCACTTT.

J is TRBJ1-2 and V is TRBV4-1, with 7 bases aligning to TRBD1. Looked up from germline, CDR1 is MGHRA and CDR2 is YSYEKL. The CDR3 totals 14 residues. J was trimmed by 3 bases and V by 1 base; bases with no gene match: 2. Written as DNA, the CDR3 is TGCGCCAGCAGCCAAGCCGGGACAGACTATGGCTACACCTTC. Translated, it gives CASSQAGTDYGYTF.